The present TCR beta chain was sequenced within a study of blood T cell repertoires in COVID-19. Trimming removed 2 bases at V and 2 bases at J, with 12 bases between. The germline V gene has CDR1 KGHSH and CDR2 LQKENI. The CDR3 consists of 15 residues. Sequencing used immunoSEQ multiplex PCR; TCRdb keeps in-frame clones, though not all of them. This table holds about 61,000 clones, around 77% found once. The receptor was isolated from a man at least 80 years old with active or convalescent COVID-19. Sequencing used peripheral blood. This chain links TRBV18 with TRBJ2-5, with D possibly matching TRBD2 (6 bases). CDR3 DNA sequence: TGTGCCAGCTCACCATCGGCGGGGATACAAGAGACCCAGTACTTC. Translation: CASSPSAGIQETQYF.